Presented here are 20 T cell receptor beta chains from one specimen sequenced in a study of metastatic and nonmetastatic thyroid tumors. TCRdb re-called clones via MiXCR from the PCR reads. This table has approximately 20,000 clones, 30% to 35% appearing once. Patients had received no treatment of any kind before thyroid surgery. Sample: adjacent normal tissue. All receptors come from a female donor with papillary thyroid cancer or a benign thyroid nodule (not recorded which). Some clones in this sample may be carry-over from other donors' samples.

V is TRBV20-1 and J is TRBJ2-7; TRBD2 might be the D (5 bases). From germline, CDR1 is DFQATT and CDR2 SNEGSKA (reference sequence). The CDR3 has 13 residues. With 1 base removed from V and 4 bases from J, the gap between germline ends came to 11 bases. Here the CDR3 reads CSARVRGMYEQYF. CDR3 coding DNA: TGCAGTGCTAGAGTACGGGGAATGTACGAGCAGTACTTC.

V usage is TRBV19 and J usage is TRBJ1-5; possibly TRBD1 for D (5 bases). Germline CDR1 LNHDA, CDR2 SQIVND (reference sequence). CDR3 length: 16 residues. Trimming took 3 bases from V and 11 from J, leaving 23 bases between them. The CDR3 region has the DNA TGTGCCAGTAGTATCGGGGTCGGGACGGTGGGGGGGACCCAGCATTTT. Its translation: CASSIGVGTVGGTQHF. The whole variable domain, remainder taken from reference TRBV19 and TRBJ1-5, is DGGITQSPKYLFRKEGQNVTLSCEQNLNHDAMYWYRQDPGQGLRLIYYSQIVNDFQKGDIAEGYSVSREKKESFPLTVTSAQKNPTAFYLCASSIGVGTVGGTQHFGDGTRLSIL.

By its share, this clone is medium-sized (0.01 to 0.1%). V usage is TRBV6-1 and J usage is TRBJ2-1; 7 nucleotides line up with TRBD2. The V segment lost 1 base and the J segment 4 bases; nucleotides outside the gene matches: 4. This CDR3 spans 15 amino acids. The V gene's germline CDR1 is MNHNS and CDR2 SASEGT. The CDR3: CASSEELAIYNEQFF. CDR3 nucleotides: TGTGCCAGCAGTGAAGAACTAGCGATTTACAATGAGCAGTTCTTC.

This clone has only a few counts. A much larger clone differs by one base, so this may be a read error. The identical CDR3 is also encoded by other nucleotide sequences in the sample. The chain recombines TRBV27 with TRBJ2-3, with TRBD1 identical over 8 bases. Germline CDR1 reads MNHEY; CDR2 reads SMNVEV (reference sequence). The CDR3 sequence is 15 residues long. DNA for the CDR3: TGTGCCAGCAGTCCGCGGACAGGGTGGCCAGGTACACAGTACTTT. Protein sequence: CASSPRTGWPGTQYF.

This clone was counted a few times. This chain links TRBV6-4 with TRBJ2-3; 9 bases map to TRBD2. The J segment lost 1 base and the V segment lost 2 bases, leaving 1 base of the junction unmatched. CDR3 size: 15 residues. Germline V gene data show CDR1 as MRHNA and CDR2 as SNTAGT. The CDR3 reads CASSDGGGGTDTQYF. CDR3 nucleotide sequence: TGTGCCAGCAGTGACGGCGGGGGGGGCACAGATACGCAGTATTTT.

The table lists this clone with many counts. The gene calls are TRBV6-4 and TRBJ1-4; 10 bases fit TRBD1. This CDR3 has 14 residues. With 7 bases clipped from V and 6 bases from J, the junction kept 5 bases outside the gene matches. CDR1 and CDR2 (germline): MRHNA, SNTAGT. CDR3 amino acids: CASILTGGDEKLFF. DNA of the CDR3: TGTGCCAGCATCCTGACAGGGGGCGATGAAAAACTGTTTTTT.

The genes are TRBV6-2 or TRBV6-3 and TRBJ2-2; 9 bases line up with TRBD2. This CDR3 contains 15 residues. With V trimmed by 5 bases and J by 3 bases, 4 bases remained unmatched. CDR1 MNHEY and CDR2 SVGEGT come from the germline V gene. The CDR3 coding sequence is TGTGCCAGCAGTCCTAGCGGGACGGACACCGGGGAGCTGTTTTTT. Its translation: CASSPSGTDTGELFF.

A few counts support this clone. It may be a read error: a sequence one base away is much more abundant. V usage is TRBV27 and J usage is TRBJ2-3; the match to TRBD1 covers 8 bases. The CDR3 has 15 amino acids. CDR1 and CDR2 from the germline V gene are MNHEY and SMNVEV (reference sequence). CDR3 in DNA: TGTGCCAGCAGTACGCGGACAGGGTGGCCAGGTACGCAGTACTTT. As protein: CASSTRTGWPGTQYF.

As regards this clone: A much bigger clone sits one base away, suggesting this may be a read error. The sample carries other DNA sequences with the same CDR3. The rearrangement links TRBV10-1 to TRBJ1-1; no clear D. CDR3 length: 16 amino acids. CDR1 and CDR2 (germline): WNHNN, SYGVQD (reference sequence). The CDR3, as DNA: TGCGCCAGTAGTGAGTCGTTCGACACGCGGAACACTGAAGCTTTCTTT. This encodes CASSESFDTRNTEAFF.

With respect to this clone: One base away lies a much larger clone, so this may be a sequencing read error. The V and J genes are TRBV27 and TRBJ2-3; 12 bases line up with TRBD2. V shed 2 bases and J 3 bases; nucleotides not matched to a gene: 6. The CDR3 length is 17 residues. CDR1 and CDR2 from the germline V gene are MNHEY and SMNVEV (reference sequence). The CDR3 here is CASSLQWLAGGTDTQYF. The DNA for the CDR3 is TGTGCCAGCAGTTTACAATGGCTAGCGGGAGGGACAGATACGCAGTATTTT.

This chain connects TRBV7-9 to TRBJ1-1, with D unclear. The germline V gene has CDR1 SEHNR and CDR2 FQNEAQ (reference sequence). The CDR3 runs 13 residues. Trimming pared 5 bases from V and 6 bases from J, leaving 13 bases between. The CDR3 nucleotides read TGTGCCAGCAGCCCCGTCGCAGGCTCTGAAGCTTTCTTT. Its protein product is CASSPVAGSEAFF. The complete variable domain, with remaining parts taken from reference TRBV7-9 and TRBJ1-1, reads DTGVSQNPRHKITKRGQNVTFRCDPISEHNRLYWYRQTLGQGPEFLTYFQNEAQLEKSRLLSDRFSAERPKGSFSTLEIQRTEQGDSAMYLCASSPVAGSEAFFGQGTRLTVV.

The CDR3 loop reads CASTIRDGPTGELFF. For the CDR3, the DNA is TGTGCCAGCACCATCCGGGACGGCCCCACCGGGGAGCTGTTTTTT. The rearrangement uses TRBV11-3 and TRBJ2-2; TRBD1 or TRBD2 may be the D gene (5 bases each). Trimming took off 7 bases at V and 4 bases at J, with 16 bases between the two ends. Germline V gene lookup returns CDR1 SGHNT and CDR2 YENEEA. The CDR3 runs 15 residues.

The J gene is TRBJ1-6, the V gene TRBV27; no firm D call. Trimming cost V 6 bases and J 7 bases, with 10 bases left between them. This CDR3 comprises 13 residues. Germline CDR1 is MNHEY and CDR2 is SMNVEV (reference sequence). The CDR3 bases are TGTGCCAGCAGGGGAACAGTAAATTCACCCCTCCACTTT. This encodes CASRGTVNSPLHF.

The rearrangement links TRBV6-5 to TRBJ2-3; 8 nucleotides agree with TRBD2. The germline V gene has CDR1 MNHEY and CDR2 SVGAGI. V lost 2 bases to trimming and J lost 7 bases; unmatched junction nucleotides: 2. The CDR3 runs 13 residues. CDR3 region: CASSYSGGNTQYF. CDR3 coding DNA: TGTGCCAGCAGTTACAGCGGGGGAAATACGCAGTATTTT.

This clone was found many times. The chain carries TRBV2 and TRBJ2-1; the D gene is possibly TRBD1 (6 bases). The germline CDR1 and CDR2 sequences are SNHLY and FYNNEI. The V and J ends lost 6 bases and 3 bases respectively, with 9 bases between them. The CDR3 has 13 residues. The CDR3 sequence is CASRQTGYNEQFF. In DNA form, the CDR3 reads TGTGCCAGCAGACAGACAGGCTACAATGAGCAGTTCTTC. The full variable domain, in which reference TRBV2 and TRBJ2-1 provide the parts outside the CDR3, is EPEVTQTPSHQVTQMGQEVILRCVPISNHLYFYWYRQILGQKVEFLVSFYNNEISEKSEIFDDQFSVERPDGSNFTLKIRSTKLEDSAMYFCASRQTGYNEQFFGPGTRLTVL.

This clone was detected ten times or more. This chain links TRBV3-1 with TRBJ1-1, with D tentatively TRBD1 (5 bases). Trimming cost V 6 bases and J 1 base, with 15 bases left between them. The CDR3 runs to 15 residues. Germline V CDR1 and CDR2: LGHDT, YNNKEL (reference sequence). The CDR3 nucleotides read TGTGCCAGCAGTTCCATTTCCGGGGGGAACACTGAAGCTTTCTTT. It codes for CASSSISGGNTEAFF.

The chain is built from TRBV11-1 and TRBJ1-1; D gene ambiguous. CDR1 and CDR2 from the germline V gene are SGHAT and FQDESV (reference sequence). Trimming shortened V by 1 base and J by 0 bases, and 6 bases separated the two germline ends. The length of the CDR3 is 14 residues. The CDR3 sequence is CASSLVGVNTEAFF. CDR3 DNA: TGTGCCAGCAGCTTAGTTGGCGTGAACACTGAAGCTTTCTTT.

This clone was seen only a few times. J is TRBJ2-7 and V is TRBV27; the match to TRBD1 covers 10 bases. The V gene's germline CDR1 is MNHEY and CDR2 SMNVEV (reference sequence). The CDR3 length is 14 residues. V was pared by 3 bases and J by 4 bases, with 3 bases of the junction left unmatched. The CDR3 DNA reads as TGTGCCAGCAGTTTGACAGGGGGCTTATACGAGCAGTACTTC. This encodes CASSLTGGLYEQYF.

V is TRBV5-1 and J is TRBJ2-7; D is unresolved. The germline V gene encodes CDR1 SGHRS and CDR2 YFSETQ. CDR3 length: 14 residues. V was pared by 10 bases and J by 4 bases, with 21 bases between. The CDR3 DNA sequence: TGCGCCTCTGGCTTAGATCCTAACACATACGAGCAGTACTTC. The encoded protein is CASGLDPNTYEQYF.

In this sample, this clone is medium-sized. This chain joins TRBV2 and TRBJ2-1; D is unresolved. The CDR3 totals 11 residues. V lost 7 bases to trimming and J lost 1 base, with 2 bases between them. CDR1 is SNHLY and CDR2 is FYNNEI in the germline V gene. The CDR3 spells CASNSYNEQFF. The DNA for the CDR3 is TGTGCCAGCAATTCCTACAATGAGCAGTTCTTC.